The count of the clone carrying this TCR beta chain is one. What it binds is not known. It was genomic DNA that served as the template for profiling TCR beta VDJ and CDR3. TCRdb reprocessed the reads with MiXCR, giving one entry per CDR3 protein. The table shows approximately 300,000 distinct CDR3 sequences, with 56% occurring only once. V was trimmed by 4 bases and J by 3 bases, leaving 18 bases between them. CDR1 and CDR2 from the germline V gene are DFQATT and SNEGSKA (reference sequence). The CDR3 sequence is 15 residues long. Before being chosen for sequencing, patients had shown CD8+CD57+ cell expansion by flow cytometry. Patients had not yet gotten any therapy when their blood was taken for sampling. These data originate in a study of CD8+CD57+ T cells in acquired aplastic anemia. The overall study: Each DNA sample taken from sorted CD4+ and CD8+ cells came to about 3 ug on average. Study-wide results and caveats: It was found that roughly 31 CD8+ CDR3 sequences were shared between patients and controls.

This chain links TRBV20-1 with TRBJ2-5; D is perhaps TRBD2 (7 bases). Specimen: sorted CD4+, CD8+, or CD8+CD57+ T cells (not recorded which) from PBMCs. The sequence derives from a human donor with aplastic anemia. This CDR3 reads CSATRGASGEETQYF. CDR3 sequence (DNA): TGCAGTGCTACCCGGGGGGCTAGCGGAGAAGAGACCCAGTACTTC.